This TCR beta chain was captured by sequencing in a study of regulatory T cells in long-lasting Graves disease. Across the study: Graves' patients (newly diagnosed) had been on antithyroid drugs under 3 months.

Libraries of TCR beta came from iRepertoire HTBI primers plus Arm-PCR of CDR3 regions. One entry per CDR3 protein results from TCRdb running MiXCR on the multiplex PCR reads. The sample holds hundreds of thousands of distinct CDR3 sequences, approximately 15% seen once. Time point: newly diagnosed GD, antithyroid drugs for less than 3 months. PBMC RNA was the source of the TCR library. V was shortened by 6 bases and J by 6 bases, with 8 bases between the two germline ends. Germline CDR1 and CDR2: DFQATT and SNEGSKA (reference sequence). The CDR3 is made up of 10 amino acids. These data also formed part of another study, on T cells in Graves' hyperthyroidism and ophthalmopathy. That paper notes: In blood, most of the thyroid clonotypes expanded above 0.001 were also present. Ophthalmopathy, as predicted by the model, came a median around 7 months after the prediction.

Sequencing was performed on peripheral blood mononuclear cells (PBMCs), taken at new diagnosis, from a patient treated with antithyroid drugs. The chain joins TRBV20-1 to TRBJ1-2; D is perhaps TRBD1 (5 bases). The TCR comes from a young man with Graves disease. This chain's CDR3 is CSARQNGYTF. The CDR3 nucleotides are TGCAGTGCCCGACAGAATGGCTACACCTTC.